These T cell receptor beta chains were read from a single sample in a study of regulatory T cells in long-lasting Graves disease. TCRdb recomputed calls from the multiplex PCR reads with MiXCR, one row per CDR3 protein. The sample holds 450,000 to 700,000 distinct CDR3 sequences, around an eighth seen once. These sequences were also reported in another study, on T cells in Graves' hyperthyroidism and ophthalmopathy.

The material was peripheral blood mononuclear cells (PBMCs), obtained at new diagnosis, from a patient treated with antithyroid drugs. Source of these receptors: a man in his thirties or forties with Graves disease. The CDR3 runs from the conserved cysteine through the conserved F or W. Fields, in order: clone size, D gene, J gene, V gene, CDR3 protein, CDR3 DNA. The D gene is left open where the match is weak. The size entry is marked missing in some rows and otherwise reads once, few, many or a size class.

many . TRBJ2-1 TRBV6-5 CASSYSVFLYNEQFF TGTGCCAGCAGTTACTCCGTCTTTTTGTACAATGAGCAGTTCTTC
. . TRBJ2-6 TRBV30 CAWARIAGANVLTF TGTGCCTGGGCTAGGATAGCTGGGGCCAACGTCCTGACTTTC
. . TRBJ2-3 TRBV10-2 CASSDHIMQDQLIGPNADTQYF TGCGCCAGCAGTGATCATATAATGCAGGACCAACTCATTGGACCAAACGCAGATACGCAGTATTTT
. . TRBJ1-2 TRBV9 CASSAHRASRGYTF TGTGCCAGCAGCGCCCACCGGGCCTCCCGGGGCTACACCTTC
few . TRBJ2-5 TRBV18 CASSPGTLETQYF TGTGCCAGCTCTCCAGGGACGCTTGAGACCCAGTACTTC
many TRBD2 TRBJ2-7 TRBV7-8 CASSLASSGSSYEQYF TGTGCCAGCAGCTTAGCGTCTAGCGGGAGCTCCTACGAGCAGTACTTC
many TRBD2 TRBJ2-7 TRBV5-1 CASSGGRDYEQYF TGCGCCAGCAGTGGCGGGAGGGACTACGAGCAGTACTTC
. . TRBJ1-1 TRBV10-3 CAISERQIEAFF TGTGCCATCAGTGAACGGCAGATTGAAGCTTTCTTT
many TRBD1 TRBJ2-5 TRBV2 CASTWTGQETQYF TGTGCCAGCACCTGGACAGGGCAAGAGACCCAGTACTTC
many . TRBJ2-5 TRBV2 CASAPGPGLQETQYF TGTGCCAGCGCTCCCGGGCCAGGTCTCCAAGAGACCCAGTACTTC
. TRBD2 TRBJ2-1 TRBV10-3 CAISGSGTSDYNEQFF TGTGCCATCAGTGGGTCCGGGACTAGCGATTACAATGAGCAGTTCTTC
many . TRBJ2-1 TRBV20-1 CSARAPLTNEQFF TGCAGTGCTAGAGCCCCCTTGACCAATGAGCAGTTCTTC
many . TRBJ2-3 TRBV27 CASSPRDRRTDTQYF TGTGCCAGCAGTCCCCGGGACCGAAGAACAGATACGCAGTATTTT
. . TRBJ2-1 TRBV6-2/TRBV6-3 CASRSSLTGSYNEQFF TGTGCCAGCAGATCTAGCTTGACGGGCTCCTACAATGAGCAGTTCTTC
many TRBD1 TRBJ2-3 TRBV2 CASSAATGGAPTDTQYF TGTGCCAGCAGCGCAGCGACAGGGGGGGCCCCAACAGATACGCAGTATTTT
many . TRBJ2-3 TRBV20-1 CSARAGREVTDTQYF TGCAGTGCTAGAGCGGGAAGAGAGGTCACAGATACGCAGTATTTT
many . TRBJ1-2 TRBV5-6 CASNPDRKNYGYTF TGTGCCAGCAACCCGGACAGAAAGAACTATGGCTACACCTTC
many . TRBJ2-5 TRBV20-1 CSARDYWAAGQETQYF TGCAGTGCTAGAGATTATTGGGCAGCAGGCCAAGAGACCCAGTACTTC
many TRBD1 TRBJ2-7 TRBV24-1 CATSDSQGTATYEQYF TGTGCCACCAGTGATTCCCAGGGGACAGCAACCTACGAGCAGTACTTC
. TRBD2 TRBJ2-1 TRBV19 CASSRLAGTPGYNEQFF TGTGCCAGTAGTAGACTAGCGGGAACCCCGGGGTACAATGAGCAGTTCTTC
many . TRBJ1-6 TRBV28 CASSSPRRKDSPLHF TGTGCCAGCAGCTCCCCCCGCAGGAAGGATTCACCCCTCCACTTT
many . TRBJ1-5 TRBV7-9 CASSYDRSNQPQHF TGTGCCAGCAGCTACGACAGAAGCAATCAGCCCCAGCATTTT
many . TRBJ1-2 TRBV30 CAWSVKDSGSYTF TGTGCCTGGAGTGTTAAAGACAGTGGCAGCTACACCTTC
many TRBD2 TRBJ2-1 TRBV6-1 CASAGGRDSDEQFF TGTGCCAGCGCCGGCGGGAGGGATTCGGATGAGCAGTTCTTC
many . TRBJ2-2 TRBV3-1 CASSPSSRELFF TGTGCCAGCAGCCCCTCGTCCCGGGAGCTGTTTTTT
. . TRBJ1-2 TRBV29-1 CSVENYGWDYGYTF TGCAGCGTTGAGAATTATGGGTGGGACTATGGCTACACCTTC